The TCR beta chain under discussion was sequenced for a study of T cells in Graves' hyperthyroidism and ophthalmopathy. Amplification targeted TCR beta CDR3 regions from RNA transcripts. When the TCR CDR3 underwent first-round RT-PCR, the HTBI primer set was used. TCRdb passed the multiplex PCR reads through MiXCR, listing each CDR3 protein once. The sample carries hundreds of thousands of distinct CDR3 sequences, around 20% recorded once. The ends were cut back, 5 bases at V and 7 bases at J, with 12 bases in the middle. This CDR3 region has 13 residues. The V gene's germline CDR1 is SEHNR and CDR2 FQNEAQ (reference sequence).

The TCR comes from a young man with Graves' ophthalmopathy. Material: blood. The genes are TRBV7-9 and TRBJ1-5; D is undetermined. The CDR3 sequence: CASSGAPGQPQHF. As DNA, the CDR3 is TGTGCCAGCAGCGGCGCCCCGGGACAGCCCCAGCATTTT.